This TCR beta chain emerged from a study of shared clonotypes between healthy human individuals. Whole-study results and caveats: Unshared clonotypes carried lower generation probabilities than those common to all four donors.

The naive CD8 fraction comprised CD45RO-negative cells positively selected for CCR7 and excluded terminally differentiated effector memory CD45RA+ cells. The CDR3 is made up of 15 amino acids. In germline, CDR1 is MNHNY, CDR2 SVGAGI (reference sequence). V lost 6 bases and J lost 1, with 13 bases in between. Generated by immunoSEQ multiplex PCR, the TCRdb table keeps only in-frame clones and is missing some. The sample yields some 2.1 million clones, roughly 95% seen once. For this clone: Its antigen is undetermined.

The clonotype comes from a man aged 18 to 30 in good health. Some clones in this sample may be carry-over from other donors' samples. The chain combines TRBV6-6 with TRBJ2-1; tentative D call: TRBD1 (5 bases). The sample was naive CD8+ T cells from PBMCs. The CDR3 region is CASSVYPGSYNEQFF. The CDR3 DNA is TGTGCCAGCAGCGTTTATCCAGGGTCCTACAATGAGCAGTTCTTC.